This entry lists 28 T cell receptor beta chains sequenced from one sample in a study of post-analysis software for immune sequencing data. Study observations and caveats: TRBV5-6, TRBV5-1 and TRBV20-1 were among several TRBV segments more frequent in patients than controls.

Their antigens are not known. cDNA libraries for TCR beta contained unique molecular identifiers. Each CDR3 protein is one row after TCRdb ran MiXCR on the PCR reads. The sample shows roughly 540,000 distinct CDR3 sequences, around 31% of them seen only once. The source material was blood. The receptors were sampled from a girl aged 2-17 years with multiple sclerosis.

V is TRBV12-3 or TRBV12-4 and J is TRBJ1-1; a weak D match, TRBD1 (5 bases). There are 14 residues in the CDR3. Trimming took 8 bases from V and 0 from J, leaving 13 bases between them. The CDR3 DNA sequence: TGTGCCAGCGGGAAAGAGGGGATGAACACTGAAGCTTTCTTT. This sequence encodes CASGKEGMNTEAFF.

The chain combines TRBV7-9 with TRBJ1-2; 10 bases line up with TRBD1. The ends lost 1 base at V and 6 bases at J; junction bases unmatched: 11. This CDR3 is 17 amino acids long. From germline, CDR1 is SEHNR and CDR2 FQNEAQ (reference sequence). The CDR3 DNA follows: TGTGCCAGCAGCTTAGTGGTGACAGGGGGCCTCATCGATGGCTACACCTTC. It yields the protein CASSLVVTGGLIDGYTF. Complete variable domain (other parts from reference TRBV7-9 and TRBJ1-2): DTGVSQNPRHKITKRGQNVTFRCDPISEHNRLYWYRQTLGQGPEFLTYFQNEAQLEKSRLLSDRFSAERPKGSFSTLEIQRTEQGDSAMYLCASSLVVTGGLIDGYTFGSGTRLTVV.

The chain links TRBV5-1 to TRBJ1-1, with D possibly matching TRBD1 (6 bases). The CDR3 has 13 residues. Germline assignment: CDR1 SGHRS and CDR2 YFSETQ. Trimming removed 1 base from V and 7 bases from J, with 11 bases in between. CDR3 protein: CASSLSTGFEAFF. The CDR3 DNA is TGCGCCAGCAGCTTGTCGACAGGCTTTGAAGCTTTCTTT. The full variable domain, its missing parts supplied by reference TRBV5-1 and TRBJ1-1, is KAGVTQTPRYLIKTRGQQVTLSCSPISGHRSVSWYQQTPGQGLQFLFEYFSETQRNKGNFPGRFSGRQFSNSRSEMNVSTLELGDSALYLCASSLSTGFEAFFGQGTRLTVV.

This chain uses TRBV29-1 with TRBJ2-7; a possible D gene is TRBD1 (6 bases). Trimming left V 2 bases short and J 4 bases short, with 9 bases between. CDR3 size: 12 residues. The germline V gene has CDR1 SQVTM and CDR2 ANQGSEA. CDR3 sequence (DNA): TGCAGCGTTGAATTCAGGGGTTACGAGCAGTACTTC. As protein: CSVEFRGYEQYF.

The chain carries TRBV9 and TRBJ2-7; 8 bases line up with TRBD2. The DNA end favors TRBJ2-5, so the J call may be wrong. The CDR3 extends over 16 amino acids. Germline-derived CDR1 and CDR2 are SGDLS and YYNGEE. The CDR3 DNA reads TGTGCCAGCAGCTCACCGGGACTAGGTGTATCGGAGACCCAGTACTTC. It specifies CASSSPGLGVSETQYF.

V is TRBV5-1 and J is TRBJ1-1, with 7 bases identical to TRBD1. The CDR3 contains 14 residues. Per the germline V gene, CDR1 is SGHRS and CDR2 is YFSETQ. With V trimmed by 5 bases and J by 0 bases, 4 bases remained unmatched. CDR3 residues: CASRTGRMNTEAFF. CDR3 DNA: TGCGCCAGCAGGACAGGGAGGATGAACACTGAAGCTTTCTTT. Filled out from reference TRBV5-1 and TRBJ1-1, the complete variable domain reads KAGVTQTPRYLIKTRGQQVTLSCSPISGHRSVSWYQQTPGQGLQFLFEYFSETQRNKGNFPGRFSGRQFSNSRSEMNVSTLELGDSALYLCASRTGRMNTEAFFGQGTRLTVV.

The chain combines TRBV18 with TRBJ1-1, with 10 nucleotides matching TRBD1. The germline V gene has CDR1 KGHSH and CDR2 LQKENI. V lost 4 bases, J lost 5 bases, and 7 bases stayed unmatched. The CDR3 contains 15 residues. The CDR3 region is CASSLTGTGVTEAFF. The CDR3 coding sequence is TGTGCCAGCTCACTTACCGGGACAGGGGTAACTGAAGCTTTCTTT.

This rearrangement joins TRBV20-1 to TRBJ1-2; possible D gene TRBD1, 6 bases. With 0 bases removed from V and 4 bases from J, the gap between germline ends came to 21 bases. Germline values: CDR1 DFQATT, CDR2 SNEGSKA (reference sequence). The CDR3 is made up of 17 amino acids. The CDR3 DNA reads TGCAGTGCTAGAGAACCTACACCGGACAGAACTCGCTATGGCTACACCTTC. It is translated as CSAREPTPDRTRYGYTF.

This clonotype was seen a handful of times. V and J are TRBV7-2 and TRBJ1-2; D uncertain. Germline V CDR1 and CDR2: SGHTA, FQGNSA. Trimming removed 3 bases at V and 7 bases at J, with 9 bases between. The length of the CDR3 is 12 residues. The chain's CDR3 is CASSLAGRGYTF. Written as DNA, the CDR3 is TGTGCCAGCAGCTTGGCAGGTCGTGGCTACACCTTC. Looking up the rest from reference TRBV7-2 and TRBJ1-2 gives the full variable domain: GAGVSQSPSNKVTEKGKDVELRCDPISGHTALYWYRQSLGQGLEFLIYFQGNSAPDKSGLPSDRFSAERTGGSVSTLTIQRTQQEDSAVYLCASSLAGRGYTFGSGTRLTVV.

The chain carries TRBV9 and TRBJ2-5, with TRBD1 matching 8 bases. Germline CDR1 SGDLS, CDR2 YYNGEE. This CDR3 is 16 amino acids long. V was pared by 2 bases and J by 2 bases, with 8 bases of the junction left unmatched. This CDR3 is CASSVTGDRGQETQYF. In DNA, the CDR3 is TGTGCCAGCAGCGTTACCGGAGACAGGGGACAAGAGACCCAGTACTTC.

V and J are TRBV10-3 and TRBJ1-2, with D perhaps TRBD1 (5 bases). V lost 9 bases and J 5 bases, leaving 16 bases between the germline ends. Germline V lookup: CDR1 ENHRY, CDR2 SYGVKD. This CDR3 spans 13 amino acids. This CDR3 reads CAMTEGARYGYTF. The CDR3 DNA sequence: TGTGCCATGACAGAGGGCGCAAGGTATGGCTACACCTTC.

In its sample, this clonotype was seen many times. The CDR3 DNA sequence: TGTGCCAGCAGTCCCCGACGGACCACCGACTATGGCTACACCTTC. Protein: CASSPRRTTDYGYTF. This rearrangement joins TRBV6-5 to TRBJ1-2; the D is unclear. Trimming stripped 5 bases from V and 3 bases from J, with 16 bases between. The CDR3 is 15 residues long. Per germline, CDR1 MNHEY and CDR2 SVGAGI.

This clonotype showed up just a few times. The chain combines TRBV11-2 with TRBJ1-4; weak D call: TRBD1 (6 bases). Germline V gives CDR1 SGHAT, CDR2 FQNNGV. With 5 bases removed from V and 3 bases from J, the gap between germline ends came to 16 bases. The CDR3 has 16 residues. The CDR3 protein is CASSIRGTLANEKLFF. The CDR3 coding sequence is TGTGCCAGCAGCATAAGAGGGACATTGGCTAATGAAAAACTGTTTTTT.

This clonotype has only a few counts. The CDR3 DNA sequence: TGTGCCAGCAGCCCCCACCCAGACACCTACGAGCAGTACTTC. Amino acid sequence: CASSPHPDTYEQYF. The chain links TRBV9 to TRBJ2-7; D not resolved. This CDR3 comprises 14 residues. From germline, CDR1 is SGDLS and CDR2 YYNGEE. Trimming removed 4 bases from V and 2 bases from J, with 13 bases in between.

The chain uses TRBV12-3 or TRBV12-4 and TRBJ1-2, with TRBD1 matching 10 bases. The CDR3 extends over 14 amino acids. Trimming cost V 5 bases and J 6 bases; bases outside gene matches: 6. This chain's CDR3 is CASSRPGQGNGYTF. CDR3 sequence (DNA): TGTGCCAGCAGTCGCCCGGGACAGGGGAATGGCTACACCTTC.

The chain combines TRBV7-8 with TRBJ1-6; TRBD1 matches 8 bases. V lost 3 bases to trimming and J lost 9 bases; unmatched junction nucleotides: 4. This CDR3 region has 14 residues. CDR1 and CDR2 (germline): SGHVS, FQNEAQ. CDR3 in DNA: TGTGCCAGCAGCTTCCCAGGGGGCGTTTCACCCCTCCACTTT. Its protein is CASSFPGGVSPLHF. The whole variable domain, remainder taken from reference TRBV7-8 and TRBJ1-6, is GAGVSQSPRYKVAKRGQDVALRCDPISGHVSLFWYQQALGQGPEFLTYFQNEAQLDKSGLPSDRFFAERPEGSVSTLKIQRTQQEDSAVYLCASSFPGGVSPLHFGNGTRLTVT.

The gene calls are TRBV2 and TRBJ2-5; D might be TRBD2 (5 bases). The CDR3 loop spans 16 amino acids. Germline-derived CDR1 and CDR2 are SNHLY and FYNNEI. The germline V and J ends were trimmed by 7 bases and 2 bases, with 20 bases remaining between them. CDR3 DNA sequence: TGTGCCAGCACCCGAGCAGGACTGCGTTCTCAAGAGACCCAGTACTTC. This codes for CASTRAGLRSQETQYF.

This clonotype appeared a few times. This rearrangement joins TRBV27 to TRBJ2-7, with D perhaps matching TRBD1 or TRBD2 (6 bases each). The ends were cut back, 0 bases at V and 0 bases at J, with 12 bases in the middle. Germline V gene sequence: CDR1 MNHEY, CDR2 SMNVEV (reference sequence). The CDR3 consists of 16 residues. CDR3 sequence: CASSLSGGFSSYEQYF. CDR3 DNA sequence: TGTGCCAGCAGTTTATCGGGGGGCTTCAGCTCCTACGAGCAGTACTTC.

The rearrangement joins TRBV20-1 to TRBJ2-5, with 8 bases lining up with TRBD2. V lost 5 bases, J lost 4 bases, and 3 bases stayed unmatched. CDR1 is DFQATT, CDR2 SNEGSKA, per germline (reference sequence). The CDR3 has 12 amino acids. The CDR3 protein is CSAGLAGETQYF. CDR3 DNA sequence: TGCAGTGCTGGACTAGCAGGAGAGACCCAGTACTTC.

The V call is TRBV24-1, the J call TRBJ2-3; D remains unclear. V lost 7 bases to trimming and J lost 2 bases, with 6 bases between them. This CDR3 region has 12 residues. Germline CDR1 and CDR2: KGHDR and SFDVKD. The CDR3 coding sequence is TGTGCCACCAGGGACCACACAGATACGCAGTATTTT. Protein: CATRDHTDTQYF.

The genes are TRBV7-3 and TRBJ2-3; 8 bases are a match to TRBD2. J gave up 10 bases and V 3 bases, and 6 bases lay outside the gene matches. CDR1 and CDR2 from the germline V gene are SGHTA and FQGTGA. This CDR3 has 13 amino acids. The CDR3 reads CASSFEPGGAQYF. In nucleotides, the CDR3 is TGTGCCAGCAGCTTCGAGCCGGGGGGGGCGCAGTATTTT. Full variable domain (rest looked up from reference TRBV7-3 and TRBJ2-3): GAGVSQTPSNKVTEKGKYVELRCDPISGHTALYWYRQSLGQGPEFLIYFQGTGAADDSGLPNDRFFAVRPEGSVSTLKIQRTERGDSAVYLCASSFEPGGAQYFGPGTRLTVL.

Only a few counts were recorded for this clonotype. V usage is TRBV7-8 and J usage is TRBJ1-1; D unclear. Germline V gene data show CDR1 as SGHVS and CDR2 as FQNEAQ. This CDR3 spans 13 amino acids. Trimming removed 5 bases from V and 0 bases from J, with 7 bases in between. CDR3 amino acids: CASSVTVNTEAFF. DNA of the CDR3: TGTGCCAGCAGCGTTACGGTGAACACTGAAGCTTTCTTT.

As regards this clonotype: An end of the junction differs from the germline gene, which may be a read error. The chain uses TRBV7-9 and TRBJ1-1; 8 bases map to TRBD1. This CDR3 comprises 15 residues. Germline V gives CDR1 SEHNR, CDR2 FQNEAQ (reference sequence). CDR3 coding DNA: TGTGCCAGCAGCTTGCCCCAGGGGGCCGGCACTGAAACTTTCTTT. Translation: CASSLPQGAGTETFF.

The V call is TRBV6-5, the J call TRBJ1-1; a possible D gene is TRBD1 (6 bases). The CDR3 sequence is 13 residues long. From germline, CDR1 is MNHEY and CDR2 SVGAGI. The V end was cut by 6 bases, the J end by 1 base, with 9 bases between. The CDR3 sequence: CASSQGQNTEAFF. The CDR3 nucleotides read TGTGCCAGCAGCCAGGGACAGAACACTGAAGCTTTCTTT.

Comment on this clonotype: The junction and the germline gene differ at one end; a read error may be behind it. The chain links TRBV13 to TRBJ2-5; 13 bases match TRBD2. Germline-derived CDR1 and CDR2 are PRHDT and FYEKMQ (reference sequence). CDR3 length: 16 amino acids. The CDR3 is CVSSQLAGGPQETQYF. As DNA, the CDR3 is TGTGTCAGCAGCCAACTAGCGGGGGGGCCTCAAGAGACCCAGTACTTC.

The table lists this clonotype with a few counts. This chain uses TRBV18 with TRBJ2-7; the D gene is possibly TRBD2 (7 bases). The CDR3 is 14 amino acids. Trimming left V 3 bases short and J 2 bases short, with 11 bases between. The germline V gene encodes CDR1 KGHSH and CDR2 LQKENI. CDR3 nucleotide sequence: TGTGCCAGCTCACCCGACGGGGGGCCCTACGAGCAGTACTTC. It yields the protein CASSPDGGPYEQYF.

Only a few counts were recorded for this clonotype. The CDR3 loop reads CSARWVAGPTDTQYF. The CDR3 nucleotides are TGCAGTGCTAGATGGGTAGCGGGCCCCACAGATACGCAGTATTTT. This rearrangement joins TRBV20-1 to TRBJ2-3; 7 bases align to TRBD2. This CDR3 is 15 amino acids long. The germline gives CDR1 DFQATT, CDR2 SNEGSKA (reference sequence). Trimming cost V 2 bases and J 2 bases; bases outside gene matches: 7.

The chain combines TRBV13 with TRBJ2-3; 7 nucleotides match TRBD1. The CDR3 has 15 residues. CDR1 and CDR2 from the germline V gene are PRHDT and FYEKMQ (reference sequence). V shed 5 bases and J 4 bases; nucleotides not matched to a gene: 9. The CDR3 bases are TGTGCCAGCAGCGTAAGACAGGGTAGTGCAGATACGCAGTATTTT. This codes for CASSVRQGSADTQYF.